A single sample gave rise to the 13 T cell receptor beta chains below, sequenced in a study of shared clonotypes between healthy human individuals. Naive CD8 cells lacked CD45RO and underwent positive selection for CCR7, leaving out terminally differentiated effector memory CD45RA+ cells. Generated by immunoSEQ multiplex PCR, the TCRdb table keeps only in-frame clones and is missing some. The sample consists of about 2.1 million clones, under 95% of them appearing once. Material: naive CD8+ T cells from PBMCs. Source of these receptors: a man younger than 30 in good health. Some clones in this sample may be carry-over from other donors' samples.

This chain connects TRBV7-3 to TRBJ2-1; tentatively, D is TRBD1 or TRBD2 (5 bases each). CDR1 SGHTA and CDR2 FQGTGA come from the germline V gene. The V end was cut by 3 bases, the J end by 4 bases, with 16 bases between. CDR3 length: 16 residues. CDR3 protein: CASSFGPEGSYNEQFF. The CDR3 nucleotides read TGTGCCAGCAGCTTCGGACCCGAGGGGAGTTACAATGAGCAGTTCTTC.

The chain carries TRBV19 and TRBJ2-3; D is ambiguous. This CDR3 has 14 residues. Germline lookup yields CDR1 LNHDA and CDR2 SQIVND (reference sequence). The V gene lost 9 bases and the J gene lost 0 bases, with 13 bases spanning the gap. The CDR3 sequence is CASSRRSSTDTQYF. The CDR3 coding sequence is TGTGCCAGCAGCCGTAGATCCAGCACAGATACGCAGTATTTT.

This clone was detected only once. This rearrangement joins TRBV10-3 to TRBJ2-6, with 9 nucleotides matching TRBD1. After removal of 2 bases from V and 1 base from J, the junction contained 3 bases not matched to a gene. From germline, CDR1 is ENHRY and CDR2 SYGVKD. This CDR3 is 17 amino acids long. The CDR3 nucleotides read TGTGCCATCAGTGAGAGTGACAGGGGGTCTGGGGCCAACGTCCTGACTTTC. Translating gives CAISESDRGSGANVLTF.

This sequence joins TRBV11-2 and TRBJ2-7; D is perhaps TRBD2 (5 bases). Trimming stripped 4 bases from V and 0 bases from J, with 13 bases between. CDR1 is SGHAT, CDR2 FQNNGV, per germline. The CDR3 is made up of 15 amino acids. CDR3 sequence: CASSSTPGFSYEQYF. In nucleotides, the CDR3 is TGTGCCAGCAGCTCCACCCCGGGGTTCTCCTACGAGCAGTACTTC.

The chain employs TRBV27 and TRBJ2-1, with a tentative D call TRBD2 (5 bases). V was clipped by 3 bases and J by 7 bases, with 7 bases between them. Per the germline V gene, CDR1 is MNHEY and CDR2 is SMNVEV (reference sequence). The CDR3 sequence is 12 residues long. CDR3 bases: TGTGCCAGCAGTTTTCGGGAAAATGAGCAGTTCTTC. Its protein is CASSFRENEQFF.

This clone showed up just once. This chain uses TRBV5-1 with TRBJ1-2; no clear D. V lost 1 base and J 2 bases, leaving 21 bases between the germline ends. Germline V gives CDR1 SGHRS, CDR2 YFSETQ. The CDR3 consists of 18 residues. The CDR3 DNA follows: TGCGCCAGCAGCTTGTGGCCCGCGGGGAACAGCCAGAACTATGGCTACACCTTC. Translated: CASSLWPAGNSQNYGYTF.

This clone was observed a single time. The CDR3 nucleotides are TGTGCCAGCAGCTTAGGACCCAGGGTGGGATACGAGCAGTACTTC. This translates into CASSLGPRVGYEQYF. The chain joins TRBV11-2 to TRBJ2-7; D is perhaps TRBD1 (5 bases). Germline V gene sequence: CDR1 SGHAT, CDR2 FQNNGV. Trimming took off 1 base at V and 4 bases at J, with 14 bases between the two ends. CDR3 length equals 15 residues.

The gene calls are TRBV27 and TRBJ2-3; possible D gene TRBD2, 6 bases. Trimming removed 7 bases at V and 2 bases at J, with 16 bases between. Per germline, CDR1 MNHEY and CDR2 SMNVEV (reference sequence). The CDR3 runs to 15 residues. The chain's CDR3 is CASNGLPGPTDTQYF. CDR3 coding DNA: TGTGCCAGCAATGGACTACCGGGGCCCACAGATACGCAGTATTTT.

The CDR3 nucleotides read TGTGCCAGCAGCTTGCCCGGGTCCGGAGATACGCAGTATTTT. Its protein is CASSLPGSGDTQYF. The rearrangement joins TRBV5-5 to TRBJ2-3; D is ambiguous. The CDR3 totals 14 residues. Germline loops: CDR1 SGHKS, CDR2 YYEKEE (reference sequence). Trimming removed 1 base from V and 5 bases from J, with 11 bases in between. The full variable domain, with the rest looked up from reference TRBV5-5 and TRBJ2-3, is DAGVTQSPTHLIKTRGQQVTLRCSPISGHKSVSWYQQVLGQGPQFIFQYYEKEERGRGNFPDRFSARQFPNYSSELNVNALLLGDSALYLCASSLPGSGDTQYFGPGTRLTVL.

J is TRBJ2-5 and V is TRBV29-1; D possibly corresponds to TRBD1 (5 bases). The DNA end lines up better with TRBJ2-7; the J call may be wrong. Germline CDR1 SQVTM, CDR2 ANQGSEA. This CDR3 region has 14 residues. Written as DNA, the CDR3 is TGCAGCGTTGAATTGCCAGGGCCTAGGTACGAGCAGTACTTC. Translated, it gives CSVELPGPRYEQYF.

This rearrangement joins TRBV14 to TRBJ2-1; unclear D gene. V was clipped by 3 bases and J by 7 bases, with 10 bases between them. CDR1 and CDR2 (germline): SGHDN, FVKESK. The length of the CDR3 is 13 residues. The DNA for the CDR3 is TGTGCCAGCAGCCAGGCCCGGCCGAATGAGCAGTTCTTC. It codes for CASSQARPNEQFF.

V usage is TRBV28 and J usage is TRBJ2-3; weak D call: TRBD2 (5 bases). The CDR3 has 12 residues. Germline CDR1 reads MDHEN; CDR2 reads SYDVKM. Trimming cost V 5 bases and J 7 bases, with 10 bases left between them. In DNA form, the CDR3 reads TGTGCCAGCAGTCCCGGGGAAAATACGCAGTATTTT. It encodes CASSPGENTQYF.

The CDR3 protein is CASSPGSTEAFF. DNA for the CDR3: TGTGCCAGCAGTCCAGGGAGCACTGAAGCTTTCTTT. V usage is TRBV6-5 and J usage is TRBJ1-1, with D perhaps matching TRBD1 (5 bases). CDR3 length equals 12 residues. CDR1 is MNHEY, CDR2 SVGAGI, per germline. Trimming left V 5 bases short and J 4 bases short, with 8 bases between.